A selection of T cell receptor beta chains follows, all from one sample in a study of shared clonotypes between healthy human individuals. Clones were read by immunoSEQ multiplex PCR, and TCRdb kept only the in-frame ones, dropping some. The sample yields fewer than 600,000 clones, roughly three quarters seen once. The sequenced sample consisted of PBMCs. These receptor sequences come from a woman between 35 and 50 years old in good health. Some clones in this sample may be carry-over from other donors' samples. The CDR3 runs from the conserved cysteine through the conserved F or W. Fields, in order: J gene, D gene, CDR3 length, V gene, clone size, CDR3 DNA, CDR3 protein. A D gene is named only where the DNA matches it firmly. Clone size is not always given. Where it is, it says once, few, many or a class for expanded clones.

TRBJ2-2 TRBD2 13 TRBV7-7 NA TGTGCTAGCAGCTTAGCGGGGACCGGGGAGCTGTTTTTT CASSLAGTGELFF
TRBJ1-2 NA 14 TRBV6-1 NA TGTGCCAGCAGTGAGGGGGGGGACAAGTATGGCTACACCTTC CASSEGGDKYGYTF
TRBJ2-1 NA 13 TRBV18 once TGTGCCAGCTCACCCTTTCAGTTCAATGAGCAGTTCTTC CASSPFQFNEQFF
TRBJ1-2 TRBD1 16 TRBV4-3 NA TGCGCCAGCAGCCAAGATGTGGGACAGGGGTTCTTTGGCTACACCTTC CASSQDVGQGFFGYTF
TRBJ2-7 TRBD1 16 TRBV4-2 NA TGTGCCAGCAGCCAAGATGTAGGGACAGGGGAGCACGAGCAGTACTTC CASSQDVGTGEHEQYF
TRBJ2-7 TRBD1 15 TRBV10-1 NA TGCGCCAGCAGTGGGGACAGGTCAAGCTCCTACGAGCAGTACTTC CASSGDRSSSYEQYF
TRBJ2-7 TRBD1 12 TRBV4-1 NA TGCGCCAGCAGCCAAGATGGGACAGACCAGTACTTC CASSQDGTDQYF
TRBJ2-7 TRBD1 13 TRBV19 NA TGTGCCGCCCAGACAGGGGGCGGAGGCGAGCAGTACTTC CAAQTGGGGEQYF
TRBJ2-2 NA 14 TRBV13 NA TGTGCCAGCAGCTTAGGCCGAAACACCGGGGAGCTGTTTTTT CASSLGRNTGELFF
TRBJ2-1 NA 11 TRBV6-1 NA TGTGCCAGGACCGCAGACAATGAGCAGTTCTTC CARTADNEQFF
TRBJ1-5 TRBD1 14 TRBV30 NA TGTGCCTGGAGCAAGGGACAGGGTTATCAGCCCCAGCATTTT CAWSKGQGYQPQHF
TRBJ1-1 NA 15 TRBV18 NA TGTGCCAGCTCACCATCACAGGTATGGCACACTGAAGCTTTCTTT CASSPSQVWHTEAFF
TRBJ2-7 NA 13 TRBV25-1 NA TGTGCCAGCAGTGCAGGGGTTCCCTACGAGCAGTACTTC CASSAGVPYEQYF
TRBJ1-4 NA 15 TRBV27 NA TGTGCCAGCACCTCCCTTCGCTTCACTAATGAAAAACTGTTTTTT CASTSLRFTNEKLFF
TRBJ1-2 TRBD1 15 TRBV9 NA TGTGCCAGCACATTTGGGGGACAGAATAACTATGGCTACACCTTC CASTFGGQNNYGYTF
TRBJ2-5 TRBD1 16 TRBV2 once TGTGCCAGCAGTTCCGTCCGGGACAGCTCACAAGAGACCCAGTACTTC CASSSVRDSSQETQYF
TRBJ2-1 NA 11 TRBV20-1 NA TGCAGTGCTAGAGGGGGCGGTGAGCAGTTCTTC CSARGGGEQFF
TRBJ1-5 NA 13 TRBV28 few TGTGCCAGCAGTTACCCTACCGCGCAGCCCCAGCATTTT CASSYPTAQPQHF
TRBJ1-1 TRBD1 14 TRBV6-5 once TGTGCCAGCAGTTACACGACAGGGGACACTGAAGCTTTCTTT CASSYTTGDTEAFF
TRBJ2-7 NA 16 TRBV5-1 NA TGCGCCAGCAGCTTGGCCTTGGCGGGAAGCTCCTACGAGCAGTACTTC CASSLALAGSSYEQYF
TRBJ2-7 NA 16 TRBV7-2 NA TGTGCCAGCAGCTTAGAAGGCCGCGGGATTTCCTACGAGCAGTACTTC CASSLEGRGISYEQYF
TRBJ1-2 TRBD1 14 TRBV5-4 NA TGTGCCAGCAGCTTGGGGAAGGGGGCTGGTGGCTACACCTTC CASSLGKGAGGYTF
TRBJ2-7 TRBD1 14 TRBV13 many TGTGCCAGCAGCTCCCGACAGGGGGCGGATGAGCAGTACTTC CASSSRQGADEQYF